The 8 T cell receptor beta chains below were found in one sample sequenced in a study of CD8 T cells in ankylosing spondylitis. Points from the study as a whole: A motif of eight highly homologous TCR beta variants was seen as apparently characteristic of ankylosing spondylitis blood.

TCRdb ran MiXCR on the 5' RACE reads and lists one entry per CDR3 protein. This sample has hundreds of thousands of distinct CDR3 sequences, with approximately 11% found just once. No cognate antigen is known for these TCRs. The sample was blood, either unsorted or a sorted T cell fraction (not recorded which). The receptors derive from a male donor with ankylosing spondylitis.

This rearrangement joins TRBV21-1 to TRBJ2-7; TRBD1 was called by the table and not checked on the DNA. TRBV21-1 is noted as a pseudogene. The CDR3 has 18 amino acids. The DNA for the CDR3 is TGTGCCAGCAGCAAGTACCTACAGGGCCGCCTTAGCTCCTACGAGCAGTACGTC. Its protein product is CASSKYLQGRLSSYEQYV.

The gene calls are TRBV12-3 or TRBV12-4 and TRBJ1-2, with TRBD1 matching over 9 bases. There are 15 residues in the CDR3. Losses at the gene ends were 5 bases for V and 7 bases for J; bases not matched to a gene: 11. CDR3 coding DNA: TGTGCCAGCAGTCCCAGGACAGGGGCTACTTCTGGCTACACCTTC. It specifies CASSPRTGATSGYTF.

The chain recombines TRBV29-1 with TRBJ2-7, with 7 bases that match TRBD1. Germline loops: CDR1 SQVTM, CDR2 ANQGSEA. With 4 bases clipped from V and 2 bases from J, the junction kept 2 bases outside the gene matches. The CDR3 is made up of 12 amino acids. CDR3 sequence reads: CSVGDSTYEQYF. For the CDR3, the DNA is TGCAGCGTTGGGGACAGCACCTACGAGCAGTACTTC.

This clonotype was counted ten times or more. Germline is not matched at one junction end, which may reflect a read error. The CDR3 region is CSARAGRYEQYF. The DNA for the CDR3 is TGCAGTGCAAGAGCAGGTCGCTACGAGCAGTACTTC. The chain has TRBV20-1 and TRBJ2-7; no definite D call. CDR1 is DFQATT, CDR2 SNEGSKA, per germline (reference sequence). This CDR3 has 12 amino acids.

This clonotype has ten or more counts. J is TRBJ2-2 and V is TRBV24-1, with unresolved D. Germline V lookup: CDR1 KGHDR, CDR2 SFDVKD. Trimming took off 0 bases at V and 1 base at J, with 5 bases between the two ends. The CDR3 is 15 amino acids. CDR3 protein: CATSDLPGNTGELFF. The CDR3, as DNA: TGTGCCACCAGTGATTTGCCAGGGAACACCGGGGAGCTGTTTTTT.

The genes are TRBV6-7 and TRBJ2-3, with 12 bases matching TRBD2. TRBV6-7 is annotated as an ORF whose role is uncertain. V was pared by 6 bases and J by 7 bases, with 8 bases of the junction left unmatched. There are 15 residues in the CDR3. CDR3 residues: CASSPTSGSLNTQYF. The CDR3 coding sequence is TGTGCCAGCAGCCCGACTAGCGGGAGTCTAAATACGCAGTATTTT.

This clonotype has just a few counts. This rearrangement joins TRBV9 to TRBJ2-3; unclear D gene. The CDR3 runs 14 residues. V lost 2 bases to trimming and J lost 2 bases, with 9 bases between them. Per germline, CDR1 SGDLS and CDR2 YYNGEE. CDR3 residues: CASSVYPTTDTQYF. The CDR3 DNA reads as TGTGCCAGCAGCGTTTACCCGACCACAGATACGCAGTATTTT.

J is TRBJ2-1 and V is TRBV10-3; either TRBD1 or TRBD2 may fit D (5 bases each). CDR1 and CDR2 from the germline V gene are ENHRY and SYGVKD. The CDR3 consists of 15 residues. Trimming removed 9 bases from V and 5 bases from J, with 20 bases in between. The CDR3 sequence is CAIQTGGQGNNEQFF. The CDR3 DNA follows: TGTGCCATTCAGACCGGAGGTCAGGGAAACAATGAGCAGTTCTTC.